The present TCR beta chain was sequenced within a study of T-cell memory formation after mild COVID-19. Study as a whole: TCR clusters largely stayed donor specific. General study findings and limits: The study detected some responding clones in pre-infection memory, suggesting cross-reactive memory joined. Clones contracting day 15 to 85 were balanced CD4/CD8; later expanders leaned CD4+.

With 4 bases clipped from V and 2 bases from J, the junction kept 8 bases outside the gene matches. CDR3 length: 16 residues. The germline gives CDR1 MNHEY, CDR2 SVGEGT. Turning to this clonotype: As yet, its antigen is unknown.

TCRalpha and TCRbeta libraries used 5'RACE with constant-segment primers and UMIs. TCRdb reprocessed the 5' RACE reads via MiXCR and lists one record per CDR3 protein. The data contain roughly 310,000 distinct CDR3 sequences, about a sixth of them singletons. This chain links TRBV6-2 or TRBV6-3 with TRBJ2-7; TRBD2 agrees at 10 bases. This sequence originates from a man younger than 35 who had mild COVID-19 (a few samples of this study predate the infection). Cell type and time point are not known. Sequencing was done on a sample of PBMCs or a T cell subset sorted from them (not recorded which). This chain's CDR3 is CASSWPSGGYTYEQYF. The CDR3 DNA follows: TGTGCCAGCAGTTGGCCTAGCGGGGGATACACCTACGAGCAGTACTTC.